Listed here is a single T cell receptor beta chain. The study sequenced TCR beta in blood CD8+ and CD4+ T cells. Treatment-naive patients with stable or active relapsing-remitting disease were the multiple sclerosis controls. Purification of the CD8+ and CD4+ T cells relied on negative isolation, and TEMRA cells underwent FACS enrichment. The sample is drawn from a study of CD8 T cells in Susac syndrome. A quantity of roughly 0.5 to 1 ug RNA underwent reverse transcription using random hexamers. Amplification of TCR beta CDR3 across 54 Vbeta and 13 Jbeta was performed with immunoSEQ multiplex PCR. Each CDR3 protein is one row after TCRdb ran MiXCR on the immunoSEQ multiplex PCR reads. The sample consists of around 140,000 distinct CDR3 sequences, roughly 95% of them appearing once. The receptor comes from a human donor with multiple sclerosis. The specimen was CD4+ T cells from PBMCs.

In DNA, the CDR3 is TGTGCCAGCAGCTTCGACAGGGGCCTCTATGAGCAGTTCTTC. Its protein product is CASSFDRGLYEQFF. The rearrangement uses TRBV6-2 or TRBV6-3 and TRBJ2-1, with 8 bases aligning to TRBD1. Germline-derived CDR1 and CDR2 are MNHEY and SVGEGT. The CDR3 has 14 amino acids. V gave up 6 bases and J gave up 8 bases; unmatched junction bases: 9.